This T cell receptor beta chain was obtained from a study of shared clonotypes between healthy human individuals. On the study more broadly: Each donor had three CD4 naive, three CD4 memory, two CD8 naive and one CD8 memory plate. Study-wide points: Having only a few donors restricted how much genetic and exposure-history diversity was captured. Generation probability values for non-shared clonotypes were lower than those for clonotypes shared by all four donors.

Generated by immunoSEQ multiplex PCR, the TCRdb table keeps only in-frame clones and is missing some. The repertoire has over 1.4 million clones, around 97% of them found once; the top ten carry over 1%. The V gene end was trimmed by 5 bases and the J gene end by 3 bases; junction bases not matched to a gene: 3. The CDR3 loop spans 13 amino acids. The germline V gene encodes CDR1 SQVTM and CDR2 ANQGSEA. This clone was detected once. Its antigen is undetermined. This sequence was found in a man aged 25-40 years in good health. The sample taken for sequencing was naive CD4+ T cells sorted from blood. Subset denoted: CD45RA+ positively selected. The gene calls are TRBV29-1 and TRBJ2-2; TRBD1 matches 7 bases. The CDR3 is CSVHRGYTGELFF. Here the CDR3 DNA reads TGCAGCGTTCACAGGGGTTACACCGGGGAGCTGTTTTTT.